A single sample gave rise to the 24 T cell receptor beta chains below, sequenced in a study of CD8 T cells in ankylosing spondylitis. Which antigens these TCRs recognize remains unknown. Notes on the study in general: The study identified a TCR beta motif of fewer than 10 highly homologous variants that appeared characteristic of ankylosing spondylitis blood.

TCRdb called the 5' RACE reads again in MiXCR, with one record for every CDR3 protein. The sample includes approximately 500,000 distinct CDR3 sequences, about an eighth of them seen just once. The sample was blood, either unsorted or a sorted T cell fraction (not recorded which). These receptors were collected from a male donor with ankylosing spondylitis.

The gene calls are TRBV7-9 and TRBJ1-2; the D gene is possibly TRBD1 (5 bases). Germline V gene sequence: CDR1 SEHNR, CDR2 FQNEAQ (reference sequence). This CDR3 has 16 amino acids. V dropped 6 bases and J dropped 9 bases, with 26 bases sitting between them. The CDR3 sequence: CASSYFCGGEDVCYTF. DNA for the CDR3: TGTGCCAGCAGTTACTTCTGCGGGGGGGAGGACGTGTGCTACACCTTC.

The J gene is TRBJ2-2, the V gene TRBV5-1; D is unresolved. Trimming pared 2 bases from V and 2 bases from J, leaving 7 bases between. CDR3 length: 14 amino acids. Germline V lookup: CDR1 SGHRS, CDR2 YFSETQ. Written as DNA, the CDR3 is TGCGCCAGCAGCTTTGTACTAAACACCGGGGAGCTGTTTTTT. The encoded protein is CASSFVLNTGELFF.

This clonotype was counted between two and nine times. V usage is TRBV5-6 and J usage is TRBJ2-3, with D perhaps TRBD2 (7 bases). Germline V lookup: CDR1 SGHDT, CDR2 YYEEEE. The ends were cut back, 2 bases at V and 9 bases at J, with 10 bases in the middle. This CDR3 is 12 amino acids long. CDR3 sequence reads: CASSFGGGTQYF. The CDR3 DNA is TGTGCCAGCAGCTTTGGGGGGGGCACGCAGTATTTT.

This clonotype was seen a few times. The chain recombines TRBV9 with TRBJ2-6, with unresolved D. The germline V and J ends were trimmed by 4 bases and 0 bases, with 11 bases remaining between them. CDR1 and CDR2 (germline): SGDLS, YYNGEE. The CDR3 runs 16 residues. The DNA of the CDR3 is TGTGCCAGCAGCTTTACCCCAGGCTCTGGGGCCAACGTCCTGACTTTC. Its protein is CASSFTPGSGANVLTF.

This chain links TRBV9 with TRBJ2-5; 7 bases map to TRBD1. CDR1 and CDR2 from the germline V gene are SGDLS and YYNGEE. The CDR3 is 15 residues long. Trimming took 3 bases from V and 2 from J; bases not matched to a gene: 7. CDR3 region: CASSELGTEQETQYF. The CDR3 DNA reads as TGTGCCAGCAGCGAGCTCGGGACAGAGCAAGAGACCCAGTACTTC.

This clonotype was counted at least ten times. The chain couples TRBV7-2 to TRBJ2-3; possible D gene TRBD2, 6 bases. The germline CDR1 and CDR2 sequences are SGHTA and FQGNSA. The length of the CDR3 is 13 residues. V lost 2 bases and J 5 bases, leaving 8 bases between the germline ends. The CDR3 spells CASSLRRGDTQYF. The CDR3 nucleotides read TGTGCCAGCAGCTTAAGGCGGGGAGATACGCAGTATTTT.

The chain carries TRBV5-6 and TRBJ2-1; perhaps TRBD1 as D (6 bases). The V gene lost 5 bases and the J gene lost 5 bases, with 17 bases spanning the gap. CDR3 length: 15 residues. Germline-derived CDR1 and CDR2 are SGHDT and YYEEEE. The CDR3 loop reads CASSQADRSHNEQFF. The CDR3 DNA reads as TGTGCCAGCAGTCAGGCCGACAGGTCTCACAATGAGCAGTTCTTC.

This clonotype was detected ten times or more. The genes are TRBV14 and TRBJ2-5, with a weak D call TRBD2 (6 bases). Germline CDR1 is SGHDN and CDR2 is FVKESK. The CDR3 runs to 14 residues. The ends were cut back, 4 bases at V and 4 bases at J, with 13 bases in the middle. Written as DNA, the CDR3 is TGTGCCAGCAGCCTAGGAGGGCTTCCAGAGACCCAGTACTTC. Its protein is CASSLGGLPETQYF.

V and J are TRBV6-5 and TRBJ2-1, with D possibly being TRBD1 (6 bases). The CDR3 contains 12 residues. V was clipped by 5 bases and J by 8 bases, with 10 bases between them. Germline lookup yields CDR1 MNHEY and CDR2 SVGAGI. In DNA form, the CDR3 reads TGTGCCAGCAGTGCACAGGGATATGAGCAGTTCTTC. This sequence encodes CASSAQGYEQFF.

This sequence joins TRBV6-2 or TRBV6-3 and TRBJ1-2; 9 nucleotides match TRBD1. Germline V CDR1 and CDR2: MNHEY, SVGEGT. With 2 bases clipped from V and 5 bases from J, the junction kept 6 bases outside the gene matches. The length of the CDR3 is 15 residues. The CDR3 nucleotides read TGTGCCAGCAGTTACGGGACAGGGCAGGCGTATGGCTACACCTTC. Translated, it gives CASSYGTGQAYGYTF.

This clonotype was picked up many times. J is TRBJ2-1 and V is TRBV7-2; 10 nucleotides match TRBD2. The trim removed 5 bases at V and 4 bases at J, leaving 5 bases unmatched. CDR1 is SGHTA, CDR2 FQGNSA, per germline. The CDR3 consists of 15 residues. The CDR3 nucleotides read TGTGCCAGCAGCCAAGCGGGAGGGCCTTACAATGAGCAGTTCTTC. Amino acids: CASSQAGGPYNEQFF.

The CDR3 region is CSGGRGGYNEQFF. DNA for the CDR3: TGCAGTGGGGGCAGGGGGGGCTACAATGAGCAGTTCTTC. The V gene is TRBV20-1, the J gene TRBJ2-1, with D possibly called TRBD1 or TRBD2 (7 bases each). The V gene lost 7 bases and the J gene lost 3 bases, with 13 bases spanning the gap. Germline V CDR1 and CDR2: DFQATT, SNEGSKA (reference sequence). The CDR3 loop spans 13 amino acids.

This clonotype has only a few counts. One end of the junction is discordant with germline, which a read error may explain. Here the CDR3 DNA reads TGTGCCAGCAGCTACTCCTCGAGCGGGAGGGGCGAGCAGTACTTC. Translated: CASSYSSSGRGEQYF. V gene TRBV6-5 combines with J gene TRBJ2-7, with TRBD2 identical over 10 bases. This CDR3 has 15 residues. Germline V gene lookup returns CDR1 MNHEY and CDR2 SVGAGI.

The chain links TRBV6-5 to TRBJ2-1, with 7 bases identical to TRBD1. The CDR3 is made up of 17 amino acids. From germline, CDR1 is MNHEY and CDR2 SVGAGI. V dropped 0 bases and J dropped 5; count of bases not matched to a gene: 10. The DNA for the CDR3 is TGTGCCAGCAGTTACTCGGGACAGCGCATTATGCACAATGAGCAGTTCTTC. Its translation: CASSYSGQRIMHNEQFF.

The chain has TRBV7-8 and TRBJ2-1, with D possibly matching TRBD2 (6 bases). Trimming left V 7 bases short and J 12 bases short, with 25 bases between. The CDR3 covers 15 residues. Germline V gene lookup returns CDR1 SGHVS and CDR2 FQNEAQ. The CDR3 region has the DNA TGTGCCAGCACCCCTGTGGGGACTCCAGTTCCTCGGCAGTTCTTC. Amino acids: CASTPVGTPVPRQFF.

The chain carries TRBV19 and TRBJ2-1, with D possibly matching TRBD2 (5 bases). Between the trimmed V and J ends, which lost 7 bases and 4 bases, there was a span of 11 bases. The CDR3 has 13 amino acids. Germline values: CDR1 LNHDA, CDR2 SQIVND (reference sequence). The CDR3 region has the DNA TGTGCCAGTACGGGGTCCGGGTACAATGAGCAGTTCTTC. Its protein is CASTGSGYNEQFF. The complete variable domain, with remaining parts taken from reference TRBV19 and TRBJ2-1, reads DGGITQSPKYLFRKEGQNVTLSCEQNLNHDAMYWYRQDPGQGLRLIYYSQIVNDFQKGDIAEGYSVSREKKESFPLTVTSAQKNPTAFYLCASTGSGYNEQFFGPGTRLTVL.

This clonotype was seen only a few times. J is TRBJ1-1 and V is TRBV6-5; no clear D. The CDR3 contains 15 residues. Germline CDR1 MNHEY, CDR2 SVGAGI. V lost 4 bases and J lost 4, with 16 bases in between. The CDR3 region has the DNA TGTGCCAGCAGTTCCCAACTATCACTGGGCACTGAAGCTTTCTTT. This sequence encodes CASSSQLSLGTEAFF.

The rearrangement links TRBV5-1 to TRBJ2-2; TRBD2 aligns across 10 bases. The CDR3 totals 16 residues. V lost 0 bases to trimming and J lost 5 bases; unmatched junction nucleotides: 4. Per the germline V gene, CDR1 is SGHRS and CDR2 is YFSETQ. The CDR3 region has the DNA TGCGCCAGCAGCTTGGGACTAGCGGGTCAAACCGGGGAGCTGTTTTTT. Translating it yields CASSLGLAGQTGELFF. Together with reference TRBV5-1 and TRBJ2-2, the CDR3 gives the full variable domain: KAGVTQTPRYLIKTRGQQVTLSCSPISGHRSVSWYQQTPGQGLQFLFEYFSETQRNKGNFPGRFSGRQFSNSRSEMNVSTLELGDSALYLCASSLGLAGQTGELFFGEGSRLTVL.

The V gene is TRBV7-2, the J gene TRBJ1-2; possible D gene TRBD1, 5 bases. Germline V gene lookup returns CDR1 SGHTA and CDR2 FQGNSA. Deletions cut 5 bases from V and 5 bases from J, with 9 bases between. The CDR3 sequence is 12 residues long. CDR3 sequence: CASSRTTYGYTF. In nucleotides, the CDR3 is TGTGCCAGCAGCCGGACAACGTATGGCTACACCTTC.

This clonotype showed up just a few times. The chain couples TRBV5-1 to TRBJ1-1, with 12 positions matching TRBD1. V shed 4 bases, J shed 6 bases, and the junction held 10 bases outside the gene matches. The CDR3 contains 16 residues. The germline V gene has CDR1 SGHRS and CDR2 YFSETQ. Here the CDR3 DNA reads TGCGCCAGCAGCGGAGGGACAGGGGGCGTTTACCCTGAAGCTTTCTTT. It codes for CASSGGTGGVYPEAFF.

This clonotype came up a few times. The chain links TRBV2 to TRBJ1-1, with D possibly TRBD1 on 6 matching bases. Trimming cost V 8 bases and J 5 bases, with 15 bases left between them. The CDR3 loop spans 13 amino acids. Looked up from germline, CDR1 is SNHLY and CDR2 is FYNNEI. CDR3 sequence: CASGVDSPTEAFF. CDR3 sequence (DNA): TGTGCCAGCGGAGTGGACAGTCCGACTGAAGCTTTCTTT.

This clonotype showed up just a few times. V usage is TRBV24-1 and J usage is TRBJ2-1; D might be TRBD1 or TRBD2, each matching 6 bases. There are 12 residues in the CDR3. Trimming left V 8 bases short and J 9 bases short, with 13 bases between. Looked up from germline, CDR1 is KGHDR and CDR2 is SFDVKD. The CDR3 is CATNGGGSEQFF. In DNA form, the CDR3 reads TGTGCCACCAACGGAGGGGGAAGTGAGCAGTTCTTC.

This clonotype has a handful of counts. The chain links TRBV29-1 to TRBJ2-1, with D possibly matching TRBD1 (6 bases). The germline CDR1 and CDR2 sequences are SQVTM and ANQGSEA. The CDR3 spans 14 residues. Trimming removed 2 bases at V and 4 bases at J, with 12 bases between. Here the CDR3 DNA reads TGCAGCGTTGAAAGGGGGACGGGGTACAATGAGCAGTTCTTC. It encodes CSVERGTGYNEQFF.

In this sample, this clonotype turned up many times. In DNA, the CDR3 is TGCAGCGTTGGGCCGGCGGGTACCTACAATGAGCAGTTCTTC. It encodes CSVGPAGTYNEQFF. The chain couples TRBV29-1 to TRBJ2-1, with D possibly TRBD2 on 5 matching bases. Trimming pared 4 bases from V and 2 bases from J, leaving 12 bases between. Germline CDR1 reads SQVTM; CDR2 reads ANQGSEA. CDR3 length: 14 amino acids.